This TCR delta chain was sequenced in a study of gamma-delta chains in newborns, infants, children. The CDR3 length is 19 residues. V dropped 3 bases and J dropped 7; count of bases not matched to a gene: 22. The V gene's germline CDR1 is TSWWSYY and CDR2 QGS. TCRdb used CATT to re-call clones from the reads. The data hold about 4,200 delta-chain clones, with 2.1% observed a single time. A few counts support this clone. The protein given by TCRdb reflects a much larger clone and differs at residue 8 from this DNA's translation, likely from a read error; the protein shown is the DNA's translation. The sequence derives from a child who was a newborn, infant or young child, either healthy, febrile or measles-vaccinated (not recorded which). The sequenced material came from blood. The chain employs TRDV1 and TRDJ1; TRDD3 agrees at 8 bases. In DNA, the CDR3 is TGTGCTCTTGGGGACCTAACCGGCCTTCCCCGGGGGATAGAAGGTAAACTCATCTTT. It encodes CALGDLTGLPRGIEGKLIF.